This TCR beta chain stems from a study of beta chain features in type 1 diabetes. As concerns this clone: Its antigen remains unknown.

What was sequenced were expressed TCRB transcripts, since all of the isolated RNA had been reverse transcribed. For naive, central memory and regulatory T cell samples, reads averaged roughly 3.7 million. Sequenced by immunoSEQ multiplex PCR; TCRdb stores in-frame clones only, minus some. Of approximately 730,000 clones listed, about an eighth are singletons. The CDR3 has 16 residues. V dropped 2 bases and J dropped 9; count of bases not matched to a gene: 11. Germline V lookup: CDR1 SGHDN, CDR2 FVKESK. General observations from the study: Significant though moderate, a shortening of TCRB CDR3s appeared in all four CD4+ subsets of Type 1 diabetes patients. The study found fewer insertions and more deletions at VDJ junctions in type 1 diabetes patients.

The chain couples TRBV14 to TRBJ1-2; TRBD1 agrees at 11 bases. This receptor was identified in a man in his late teens or twenties with type 1 diabetes. Sequences were obtained from naive CD4+ T cells from blood. CDR3 in amino acids: CASSQLVGQGARSYTF. In nucleotides, the CDR3 is TGTGCCAGCAGCCAACTCGTCGGACAGGGGGCCAGGAGCTACACCTTC.